Shown below are 7 T cell receptor beta chains from a single sample sequenced in a study of CD8 T cells in Susac syndrome. RNA was extracted with the RNeasy kit, and a quantity of roughly 0.5 to 1 ug was reverse transcribed using random hexamers. TCRdb ran MiXCR on the immunoSEQ multiplex PCR reads and lists one entry per CDR3 protein. This sample yields about 160,000 distinct CDR3 sequences, of which 94% are seen a single time; 0.075% to 0.095% belongs to the top ten. Sequencing was performed on CD4+ T cells from PBMCs. These receptors were taken from a human donor with multiple sclerosis.

The CDR3 nucleotides read TGTGCCAGCAGCCGGGACAGGGGGCCGAACATTCAGTACTTC. Amino acid sequence: CASSRDRGPNIQYF. The V gene is TRBV6-5, the J gene TRBJ2-4; 12 nucleotides line up with TRBD1. This CDR3 spans 14 amino acids. Germline CDR1 MNHEY, CDR2 SVGAGI. V was clipped by 6 bases and J by 7 bases; unmatched bases: 4.

V and J are TRBV6-2 or TRBV6-3 and TRBJ2-3; TRBD1 might be the D (6 bases). The germline V gene encodes CDR1 MNHEY and CDR2 SVGEGT. Trimming took 5 bases from V and 2 from J, leaving 11 bases between them. The CDR3 contains 14 residues. CDR3 in amino acids: CASSNRAFTDTQYF. CDR3 nucleotides: TGTGCCAGCAGTAACAGGGCCTTCACAGATACGCAGTATTTT.

The chain couples TRBV3-1 to TRBJ2-7, with TRBD2 matching over 7 bases. The germline V gene encodes CDR1 LGHDT and CDR2 YNNKEL (reference sequence). This CDR3 region has 14 residues. V dropped 1 base and J dropped 7; count of bases not matched to a gene: 7. CDR3 in amino acids: CASSQVGGRGEQYF. The DNA of the CDR3 is TGTGCCAGCAGCCAAGTGGGCGGGAGAGGAGAGCAGTACTTC.

This rearrangement joins TRBV2 to TRBJ2-1; 9 nucleotides line up with TRBD1. Germline loops: CDR1 SNHLY, CDR2 FYNNEI. The CDR3 loop spans 15 amino acids. Unmatched junction bases numbered 9, after V lost 5 bases and J lost 7 bases. Here the CDR3 DNA reads TGTGCCAGCAGTAGGGACAGGGACGAAAAAAATGAGCAGTTCTTC. Protein: CASSRDRDEKNEQFF.

This sequence joins TRBV3-1 and TRBJ2-7; D is unclear. The CDR3 length is 12 residues. Germline CDR1 LGHDT, CDR2 YNNKEL (reference sequence). Trimming took 3 bases from V and 5 from J, leaving 8 bases between them. CDR3 nucleotide sequence: TGTGCCAGCAGCCACTTAAAGGACGAGCAGTACTTC. This encodes CASSHLKDEQYF.

Only one count was recorded for this clonotype. The chain combines TRBV29-1 with TRBJ1-4; TRBD1 aligns across 8 bases. The germline V gene has CDR1 SQVTM and CDR2 ANQGSEA. This CDR3 has 14 amino acids. V shed 2 bases and J 3 bases; nucleotides not matched to a gene: 2. This CDR3 reads CSVELTGANEKLFF. DNA of the CDR3: TGCAGCGTTGAACTGACAGGGGCTAATGAAAAACTGTTTTTT.

The chain has TRBV28 and TRBJ2-4; the D is unclear. Germline V lookup: CDR1 MDHEN, CDR2 SYDVKM. The CDR3 is 15 residues long. V was trimmed by 6 bases and J by 0 bases, leaving 12 bases between them. The DNA for the CDR3 is TGTGCCAGCAGCCCCGGCGAGGTAGCCAAAAACATTCAGTACTTC. Translated: CASSPGEVAKNIQYF. The full variable domain, rest sourced from reference TRBV28 and TRBJ2-4, is DVKVTQSSRYLVKRTGEKVFLECVQDMDHENMFWYRQDPGLGLRLIYFSYDVKMKEKGDIPEGYSVSREKKERFSLILESASTNQTSMYLCASSPGEVAKNIQYFGAGTRLSVL.